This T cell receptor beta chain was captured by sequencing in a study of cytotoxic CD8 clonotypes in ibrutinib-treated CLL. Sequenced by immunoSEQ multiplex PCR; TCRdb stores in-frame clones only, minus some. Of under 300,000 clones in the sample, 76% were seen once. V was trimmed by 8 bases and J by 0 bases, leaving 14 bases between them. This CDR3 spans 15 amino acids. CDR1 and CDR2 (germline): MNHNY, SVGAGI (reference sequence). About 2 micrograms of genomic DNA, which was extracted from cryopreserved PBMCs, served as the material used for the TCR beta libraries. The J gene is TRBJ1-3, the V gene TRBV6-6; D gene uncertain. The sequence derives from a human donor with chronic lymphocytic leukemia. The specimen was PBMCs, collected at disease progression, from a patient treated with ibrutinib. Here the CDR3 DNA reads TGTGCCAGCTCTCCGATGTCCGTCTCTGGAAACACCATATATTTT. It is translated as CASSPMSVSGNTIYF.